Listed here is a single T cell receptor (beta chain). Its antigen has not been determined. No per-base quality is available; no much larger clone lies one base away. TCRbeta CDR3 regions were amplified from genomic DNA using the immunoSEQ Assay, a bias-controlled multiplex PCR. In the original analysis: Nucleated cell counts per sample were estimated from amplification of reference gene primers within the assay. To quantify the absolute abundance of each unique TCRbeta CDR3 rearrangement, sequence reads were collapsed and filtered. For each sample, productive Simpson clonality was calculated as the square root of Simpson's diversity index across productive rearrangements. The table comes from immuneACCESS by way of TCRdb, which keeps in-frame sequences with V and J called. Part of the clones is missing from these tables; in studies checked, under half for an unresolved V gene and the rest for unknown reasons. From that table come the V and J calls and clone size; the DNA was used to work out D and trimming. Here the sample has some 48,000 clones; around 80% occur a single time. About 6.1% of the sample comes from the top ten.

The record originates from a study of blood T cell repertoires in COVID-19 (dated by TCRdb to the early 2020s). Looking at the study overall: The collaborator samples originated in the United States, Italy and Spain and spanned the acute and convalescent phases of COVID-19. The dataset comprised deeply sampled blood TCRbeta repertoires from subjects exposed to, actively infected with, or recovered from COVID-19. Sample metadata almost always included a de-identified subject ID, COVID-19 status, age in years and sex. Where available, HLA class I and class II types were obtained from metadata supplied by the sample provider rather than from assay-based typing. Samples were obtained from the ongoing ImmuneRACE study (first 160 participants) and from 1,200 or so subjects provided by 6 global collaborators. The repertoires were released in a freely available public database meant as a resource for research on the immune response to SARS-CoV-2. The material from the prospective study consisted of cDNA or gDNA derived from T cells, B-cell-depleted T cells, or PBMCs. The full study reports these points: How much clinical and demographic metadata was included differed by source and by participant, and the metadata was provided uncurated.

Enrolling through a virtual design, the prospective study's participants ranged in age from about 18 to 89 years and lived across more than 20 United States geographic areas. In the prospective study, participants were assigned to cohorts based on the clinical history participants reported in a screening survey and a study questionnaire. Each participant in the prospective study had whole blood, serum and a nasopharyngeal or oropharyngeal swab collected by mobile phlebotomists. Prospective study participants could optionally give additional blood draws and questionnaires over an approximately 2-month period. Blood samples from the prospective study were shipped frozen or at room temperature prior to DNA extraction. Based on the germline V gene, the CDR1 and CDR2 sequences are SGHRS and YFSETQ. The CDR3 has 15 amino acids, counting the end cysteine and phenylalanine. Just the 45-base CDR3 DNA is kept, in frame starting at base 1. Trimming removed 2 bases from V and 1 base from J, leaving 9 bases between the germline ends.

The specimen was PBMCs or T cells enriched from blood (not recorded which). The rearranged segments are TRBV5-1 and TRBJ1-4; TRBD1 is perhaps the D gene, given 6 matching bases. This clonotype originated in a woman between 50 and 59 years old with acute COVID-19. Read as DNA, the sequence is TGCGCCAGCAGCTTCACAGGGATAACTAATGAAAAACTGTTTTTT. The encoded protein is CASSFTGITNEKLFF.